This is a list of T cell receptor beta chains from one sample in a study of blood T cell repertoires in COVID-19. Here immunoSEQ multiplex PCR was the method, and the copy in TCRdb shows in-frame clones only, minus some. The table records some 290,000 clones, roughly 90% of them present only once. The sample was PBMCs or T cells enriched from blood (not recorded which). The receptors were gathered from a woman in her 30s who had been exposed to COVID-19. Each CDR3 is given with its conserved first and last residue. D genes are given only for firm matches. Expanded clones get a size class; other rows say once, few or many, or leave the size out.

TRBV18,TRBD1,.,TRBJ1-1,TGTGCCAGCTCATCTCAGGGGGCGGGCACTGAAGCTTTCTTT,CASSSQGAGTEAFF
TRBV5-4,.,.,TRBJ2-5,TGTGCCAGCAGCCAAACAGGGACGGGAGAGACCCAGTACTTC,CASSQTGTGETQYF
TRBV6-1,TRBD2,.,TRBJ2-1,TGTGCCAGCAGTGACGGACTAGCGGGGGGCAATGAGCAGTTCTTC,CASSDGLAGGNEQFF
TRBV20-1,TRBD1,.,TRBJ1-2,TGCAGTGCTAGTCCCAGTTCAGGGGGCTTGTATGGCTACACCTTC,CSASPSSGGLYGYTF
TRBV5-1,.,.,TRBJ2-3,TGCGCCAGCAGCTTGGGGGCTAGCGTTTACTTTACAGATACGCAGTATTTT,CASSLGASVYFTDTQYF
TRBV27,.,.,TRBJ1-2,TGTGCCAGCAGTCCGACAGTTCGCTATGGCTACACCTTC,CASSPTVRYGYTF
TRBV7-8,TRBD1,.,TRBJ1-2,TGTGCCAGCAGCTTTTCCGGGACAGCCTATGGCTACACCTTC,CASSFSGTAYGYTF
TRBV30,.,.,TRBJ2-5,TGTGCCTGGAGAGGATCGGGAGAGACCCAGTACTTC,CAWRGSGETQYF
TRBV3-1/TRBV3-2,TRBD2,.,TRBJ2-2,TGTGCCAGCAGCCAAGAATCAATTGGCGGGGGGCACACCGGGGAGCTGTTTTTT,CASSQESIGGGHTGELFF
TRBV7-3,.,.,TRBJ1-1,TGTGCCAGCAGCTTAGGAGGGGTGGGCACTGAAGCTTTCTTT,CASSLGGVGTEAFF
TRBV11-2,TRBD1,.,TRBJ2-5,TGTGCCAGCAGCAACTATGGGACAGGCTACCAAGAGACCCAGTACTTC,CASSNYGTGYQETQYF
TRBV7-9,TRBD1,.,TRBJ1-6,TGTGCCAGCAGCTCCGGGACAGGGCTCCTCTCCTATAATTCACCCCTCCACTTT,CASSSGTGLLSYNSPLHF
TRBV19,.,.,TRBJ1-5,TGTGCCAGTAGTCCCGGGACTTATAGCAATCAGCCCCAGCATTTT,CASSPGTYSNQPQHF
TRBV4-1,TRBD2,.,TRBJ2-3,TGCGCCAGCAGCCAAGTCTGGGGTAGCGGGGCACCTCGCACAGATACGCAGTATTTT,CASSQVWGSGAPRTDTQYF
TRBV6-5,.,.,TRBJ1-5,TGTGCCAGCAGTTACTCGATTTCGGGGAATCAGCCCCAGCATTTT,CASSYSISGNQPQHF
TRBV27,.,.,TRBJ2-3,TGTGCCAGCAGCACTTATAAGTTGAGCACAGATACGCAGTATTTT,CASSTYKLSTDTQYF
TRBV7-3,.,.,TRBJ2-6,TGTGCCAGCAGCCCCAGGGTTGAGGGGGCCAACGTCCTGACTTTC,CASSPRVEGANVLTF
TRBV5-1,.,.,TRBJ1-2,TGCGCCAGCAGCTTAAGTGGGGCAGGCTATGGCTACACCTTC,CASSLSGAGYGYTF
TRBV19,.,.,TRBJ1-5,TGTGCCAGTAGGGTACAGGTCTATAGCAATCAGCCCCAGCATTTT,CASRVQVYSNQPQHF
TRBV4-1,.,once,TRBJ1-6,TGCGCCAGCAGCCAATTGGGGAGCTCCTATAATTCACCCCTCCACTTT,CASSQLGSSYNSPLHF
TRBV7-9,.,.,TRBJ1-2,TGTGCCAGCGCTATGAGGGACTATGGCTACACCTTC,CASAMRDYGYTF
TRBV7-3,.,.,TRBJ1-3,TGTGCCAGCAGCTTAGCGGGCTCTGGAAACACCATATATTTT,CASSLAGSGNTIYF
TRBV29-1,TRBD1,.,TRBJ1-3,TGCAGCGTTGGTGCCGGGACAGGGCCGCGAAACACCATATATTTT,CSVGAGTGPRNTIYF
TRBV4-2,TRBD2,.,TRBJ2-7,TGTGCCAGCAGCCAAGGATTAGCGGGGGGGCTGTACGAGCAGTACTTC,CASSQGLAGGLYEQYF
TRBV18,.,.,TRBJ1-1,TGTGCCAGCTCTCTACACAGGGACATGAACACTGAAGCTTTCTTT,CASSLHRDMNTEAFF
TRBV12-3/TRBV12-4,.,.,TRBJ1-1,TGTGCCAGCAGCTATGATGGGAACACTGAAGCTTTCTTT,CASSYDGNTEAFF
TRBV7-9,.,.,TRBJ1-2,TGTGCCAGCAGCTTAGAGAGTTATGGCTACACCTTC,CASSLESYGYTF
TRBV6-1,TRBD1,.,TRBJ1-5,TGTGCCAGCAGTGAAGTATGGCGAACAGGGGGCGCGAGGCAGCCCCAGCATTTT,CASSEVWRTGGARQPQHF
TRBV19,.,.,TRBJ2-7,TGTGCCAGTAGTGAAGGAAGGGGCGGGGTGAGCTCCTACGAGCAGTACTTC,CASSEGRGGVSSYEQYF
TRBV7-9,.,once,TRBJ2-5,TGTGCCAGCAGCTACCCCCTTGCCTCCGGGACTCGGGAGACCCAGTACTTC,CASSYPLASGTRETQYF
TRBV19,.,.,TRBJ1-2,TGTGCCAGTAGTCCCGACAGGATTAGCTACACCTTC,CASSPDRISYTF
TRBV7-9,TRBD1,.,TRBJ2-1,TGTGCCAGCAGCTTTCCAACAGGGGCCCGTCGCTACAATGAGCAGTTCTTC,CASSFPTGARRYNEQFF
TRBV15,.,.,TRBJ1-6,TGTGCCACCAGCAGACGGGAAACTAGGGGGGGCTCCTATAATTCACCCCTCCACTTT,CATSRRETRGGSYNSPLHF
TRBV7-9,.,.,TRBJ1-1,TGTGCCAGCAGCTTTTTGACCGAGAGGTGGAAGAACACTGAAGCTTTCTTT,CASSFLTERWKNTEAFF
TRBV2,.,.,TRBJ2-2,TGTGCCAGCAGGGGCACAGGGACCGGGGAGCTGTTTTTT,CASRGTGTGELFF
TRBV18,.,.,TRBJ1-1,TGTGCCAGCTCACTCCGAGGGGGGGGGTTGAACACTGAAGCTTTCTTT,CASSLRGGGLNTEAFF
TRBV14,TRBD2,.,TRBJ2-1,TGTGCCAGCAGCCTCACTAGCGGCGCTTGGTTGGGGCAGTTCTTC,CASSLTSGAWLGQFF
TRBV5-1,TRBD1,.,TRBJ2-6,TGCGCCAGCAGCGGAAGGCTCGGGACAGGGGTTAACTCTGGGGCCAACGTCCTGACTTTC,CASSGRLGTGVNSGANVLTF
TRBV27,TRBD2,.,TRBJ2-7,TGTGCCAGCAGCCTGGGAGGGCCACTGTCCTACGAGCAGTACTTC,CASSLGGPLSYEQYF
TRBV4-3,.,.,TRBJ1-3,TGCGCCAGCAGCCAAGAGTCTAGAGGCTCTGGAAACACCATATATTTT,CASSQESRGSGNTIYF
TRBV5-6,TRBD1,.,TRBJ2-7,TGTGCCAGCAGCTTTCGGGACAGGTACGAGCAGTACTTC,CASSFRDRYEQYF
TRBV7-2,.,.,TRBJ1-5,TGTGCCAGCAGCTTACGGGTGAGTCAGCCCCAGCATTTT,CASSLRVSQPQHF
TRBV19,.,.,TRBJ1-5,TGTGCCAGTAGTAATAAGGGGTGGACTCAGCCCCAGCATTTT,CASSNKGWTQPQHF
TRBV12-3/TRBV12-4,.,.,TRBJ1-5,TGTGCCAGCAGACCAGACCCGTTCGGGGCCCAGCATTTT,CASRPDPFGAQHF
TRBV9,TRBD2,.,TRBJ2-7,TGTGCCAGCAGCGTAGGGGAGGGTAGTTCCTACGAGCAGTACTTC,CASSVGEGSSYEQYF
TRBV4-3,.,.,TRBJ1-3,TGCGCCAGCAGCCAAGATGAGGCCAGCTTTGGAAACACCATATATTTT,CASSQDEASFGNTIYF
TRBV24-1,TRBD1,once,TRBJ2-7,TGTGCCTCCCAAGCGGACAGGCCCCCCTACGAGCAGTACTTC,CASQADRPPYEQYF
TRBV6-6,.,.,TRBJ1-2,TGTGCCAGCAGTTTGGAGGTGGGCTACACCTTC,CASSLEVGYTF
TRBV10-3,.,.,TRBJ1-2,TGTGCCATCAGACCTGGGGCACAGTATGGCTACACCTTC,CAIRPGAQYGYTF
TRBV27,TRBD1,.,TRBJ1-5,TGTGCCAGCAGACAGGGGAATCAGCCCCAGCATTTT,CASRQGNQPQHF
TRBV2,TRBD1,.,TRBJ1-2,TGTGCCAGCACTGACAGGGGGGAAACCTTC,CASTDRGETF
TRBV4-3,TRBD1,.,TRBJ1-3,TGCGCCAGCAGCCAAGCAGGGGGCTACGGAAACACCATATATTTT,CASSQAGGYGNTIYF
TRBV27,.,.,TRBJ2-7,TGTGCCAGCAGATCTACTACCTACGAGCAGTACTTC,CASRSTTYEQYF
TRBV4-2,TRBD2,.,TRBJ2-1,TGTGCCAGCAGCCAAAGGAGTCTAGCGGGGTCCTACAATGAGCAGTTCTTC,CASSQRSLAGSYNEQFF
TRBV7-8,TRBD1,.,TRBJ1-5,TGTGCCAGCAGCTTATTGATCAGGGGGAAGGGCAATCAGCCCCAGCATTTT,CASSLLIRGKGNQPQHF
TRBV5-4,.,.,TRBJ2-1,TGTGCCAGCAGCCCAGACAGACACAATGAGCAGTTCTTC,CASSPDRHNEQFF
TRBV7-9,.,once,TRBJ1-6,TGTGCCAGCAGCTTAGATTCGTATAATTCACCCCTCCACTTT,CASSLDSYNSPLHF
TRBV4-2,TRBD1,.,TRBJ1-3,TGTGCCAGCAGCCAAGTAAGAAGTAGGGGGCTGGGAAACACCATATATTTT,CASSQVRSRGLGNTIYF